One and the same sample provided the 18 T cell receptor beta chains below, sequenced in a study of cytomegalovirus exposure and HLA in healthy donors. Assay used: immunoSEQ multiplex PCR; TCRdb lists only in-frame clones, some missing. The repertoire consists of more than 95,000 clones, with about 96% occurring once and the leading ten covering 1.7%. Material: PBMCs. These receptors were taken from a man between 18 and 29 years old in good health and CMV-seronegative.

This chain uses TRBV7-9 with TRBJ2-1; D ambiguous. The germline gives CDR1 SEHNR, CDR2 FQNEAQ (reference sequence). Trimming pared 1 base from V and 9 bases from J, leaving 10 bases between. The length of the CDR3 is 13 residues. The CDR3 region has the DNA TGTGCCAGCAGCTTAGTACAAGCGAGTGAGCAGTTCTTC. The encoded protein is CASSLVQASEQFF.

This clone was observed once. Written as DNA, the CDR3 is TGTGCCAGCGCCGAGGGCCTCCCCACTGAAGCTTTCTTT. It codes for CASAEGLPTEAFF. The chain is built from TRBV7-2 and TRBJ1-1; D not certain. V lost 8 bases and J lost 4, with 14 bases in between. Germline V gene data show CDR1 as SGHTA and CDR2 as FQGNSA. The CDR3 runs 13 residues.

This clone was counted only a few times. CDR3 residues: CASSEAAGAYNEQFF. The DNA for the CDR3 is TGTGCCAGCAGTGAAGCGGCGGGAGCCTACAATGAGCAGTTCTTC. This chain connects TRBV6-1 to TRBJ2-1; the match to TRBD2 covers 7 bases. The junction had 1 base not matched to a gene; V was cut back by 0 bases and J by 2 bases. This CDR3 is built from 15 residues. The germline V gene encodes CDR1 MNHNS and CDR2 SASEGT.

The chain links TRBV4-1 to TRBJ2-1; the match to TRBD2 covers 11 bases. Germline V gene data show CDR1 as MGHRA and CDR2 as YSYEKL. The CDR3 covers 22 residues. The J segment lost 0 bases and the V segment lost 0 bases, leaving 16 bases of the junction unmatched. The CDR3 nucleotides are TGCGCCAGCAGCCAAGATACGGGCCTAGCGGGAGGTATTACCAACTCCTACAATGAGCAGTTCTTC. Residues: CASSQDTGLAGGITNSYNEQFF.

The CDR3 nucleotides are TGTGCCAGCAGTTCTCGGGGGGCGAGCCAGCCCCAGCATTTT. As protein: CASSSRGASQPQHF. The rearrangement joins TRBV27 to TRBJ1-5, with D perhaps TRBD1 (6 bases). Germline CDR1 reads MNHEY; CDR2 reads SMNVEV (reference sequence). CDR3 size: 14 residues. V was trimmed by 4 bases and J by 7 bases, leaving 14 bases between them.

The V gene is TRBV28, the J gene TRBJ2-3; TRBD2 matches at 8 bases. The CDR3 is made up of 14 amino acids. Germline CDR1 reads MDHEN; CDR2 reads SYDVKM. J was trimmed by 3 bases and V by 1 base; bases with no gene match: 0. For the CDR3, the DNA is TGTGCCAGCAGTTTATCGGGAGGGACAGATACGCAGTATTTT. Translated: CASSLSGGTDTQYF.

V and J are TRBV21-1 and TRBJ2-7; TRBD2 was called by the table and not checked on the DNA. TRBV21-1 is recorded as a pseudogene. There are 14 residues in the CDR3. DNA for the CDR3: TGTGCCAGCAGCAAAGCGGGGGGACCCTACGAGCAGTACTTC. Residues: CASSKAGGPYEQYF.

The chain uses TRBV11-2 and TRBJ2-3; TRBD2 might be the D (6 bases). The CDR3 runs to 14 residues. V was pared by 1 base and J by 6 bases, with 11 bases between. Germline V CDR1 and CDR2: SGHAT, FQNNGV. The CDR3 sequence is CASSLGLATDTQYF. CDR3 DNA sequence: TGTGCCAGCAGCTTAGGGCTAGCGACCGATACGCAGTATTTT.

The CDR3 region is CASSVGVTQNNEQFF. CDR3 DNA sequence: TGTGCCAGCAGCGTAGGAGTGACTCAAAACAATGAGCAGTTCTTC. The V call is TRBV9, the J call TRBJ2-1; D is unclear. The ends were cut back, 0 bases at V and 5 bases at J, with 12 bases in the middle. This CDR3 comprises 15 residues. Germline values: CDR1 SGDLS, CDR2 YYNGEE.

The chain is built from TRBV4-2 and TRBJ2-2; D is unresolved. Germline CDR1 is LGHNA and CDR2 is YNFKEQ. The CDR3 runs 17 residues. Trimming pared 0 bases from V and 6 bases from J, leaving 17 bases between. The CDR3 nucleotides read TGTGCCAGCAGCCAAGAGGGTAATCCAGGTCGCTCCGGGGAGCTGTTTTTT. Amino acid sequence: CASSQEGNPGRSGELFF.

V and J are TRBV28 and TRBJ1-5, with TRBD1 matching over 10 bases. Trimming cost V 6 bases and J 0 bases; bases outside gene matches: 8. The CDR3 sequence is 17 residues long. CDR1 is MDHEN, CDR2 SYDVKM, per germline. The CDR3: CASSGQGGAYSNQPQHF. CDR3 nucleotides: TGTGCCAGCAGCGGACAGGGGGGCGCCTATAGCAATCAGCCCCAGCATTTT.

V and J are TRBV4-3 and TRBJ1-1, with a possible D match to TRBD1 (6 bases). From germline, CDR1 is LGHNA and CDR2 YSLEER. V was cut by 0 bases and J by 1 base, with 9 bases left in between. This CDR3 is 15 amino acids long. The CDR3 reads CASSQDRDTNTEAFF. CDR3 sequence (DNA): TGCGCCAGCAGCCAAGATCGGGACACGAACACTGAAGCTTTCTTT.

V gene TRBV27 combines with J gene TRBJ2-1, with 8 bases matching TRBD2. The CDR3 length is 16 residues. The junction had 4 bases not matched to a gene; V was cut back by 0 bases and J by 3 bases. Germline-derived CDR1 and CDR2 are MNHEY and SMNVEV (reference sequence). DNA for the CDR3: TGTGCCAGCAGTTTATCCGGGGGGGTCATCTACAATGAGCAGTTCTTC. Translated: CASSLSGGVIYNEQFF.

The J gene is TRBJ2-7, the V gene TRBV7-9; 10 nucleotides match TRBD2. V was pared by 3 bases and J by 3 bases, with 5 bases of the junction left unmatched. The CDR3 has 15 amino acids. CDR1 SEHNR and CDR2 FQNEAQ come from the germline V gene (reference sequence). The CDR3 DNA sequence: TGTGCCAGCAGCTTTAGCGGGAGGAACCACTACGAGCAGTACTTC. This gives the protein CASSFSGRNHYEQYF.

The V call is TRBV27, the J call TRBJ2-7; D not certain. V was shortened by 0 bases and J by 0 bases, with 6 bases between the two germline ends. This CDR3 contains 14 residues. From germline, CDR1 is MNHEY and CDR2 SMNVEV (reference sequence). DNA of the CDR3: TGTGCCAGCAGTTTATCGTCCCTCTCCTACGAGCAGTACTTC. The encoded protein is CASSLSSLSYEQYF.

This rearrangement joins TRBV7-9 to TRBJ1-1; 9 nucleotides align to TRBD1. The V gene end was trimmed by 3 bases and the J gene end by 4 bases; junction bases not matched to a gene: 3. The CDR3 sequence is 14 residues long. In germline, CDR1 is SEHNR, CDR2 FQNEAQ (reference sequence). CDR3 nucleotide sequence: TGTGCCAGCAGCTTCCCGACAGGGGGCACTGAAGCTTTCTTT. Translation gives CASSFPTGGTEAFF.

V usage is TRBV5-5 and J usage is TRBJ2-7, with TRBD1 matching over 10 bases. Germline V CDR1 and CDR2: SGHKS, YYEKEE (reference sequence). CDR3 length: 15 residues. With V trimmed by 3 bases and J by 3 bases, 6 bases remained unmatched. The CDR3 loop is CASSSDRGPDYEQYF. CDR3 DNA sequence: TGTGCCAGCAGCTCCGACAGGGGGCCGGACTACGAGCAGTACTTC.

The rearrangement uses TRBV10-2 and TRBJ2-7; 9 nucleotides line up with TRBD1. The J segment lost 7 bases and the V segment lost 2 bases, leaving 21 bases of the junction unmatched. Germline CDR1 WSHSY, CDR2 SAAADI. CDR3 length: 19 amino acids. The CDR3 loop is CASSEEWDRVLLVVPEQYF. Here the CDR3 DNA reads TGCGCCAGCAGTGAGGAGTGGGACAGGGTTCTGCTTGTGGTTCCAGAGCAGTACTTC.